At least ten counts were recorded for the clone carrying this T cell receptor (beta chain). The antigen is not known. The sample originates from a study of early T cells in non-severe SARS-CoV-2 infection. On the study more broadly: Unsorted whole blood bulk RNA was sequenced, with unpaired chains. General study results and limits: Anti-spike CD8 responses were favored by VDJdb matching, which missed private and CD4 specificities.

The TCR library protocol was used to attach unique molecular identifiers. These identifiers were attached to individual cDNA molecules. TCRdb passed the 5' RACE reads through MiXCR, listing each CDR3 protein once. The sample has roughly 68,000 distinct CDR3 sequences; 4.9% are singletons. CDR3 length: 12 amino acids. V lost 6 bases to trimming and J lost 8 bases, with 13 bases between them. Sequenced input: whole blood. V usage is TRBV12-3 or TRBV12-4 and J usage is TRBJ1-2; maybe TRBD1 (5 bases). This sequence originates from an adult who was a healthcare worker with PCR-confirmed SARS-CoV-2 infection or an uninfected control (not recorded which). The CDR3 here is CASRRQQEGYTF. As DNA, the CDR3 is TGTGCCAGCAGGCGCCAACAGGAGGGCTACACCTTC.